This T cell receptor (beta chain) was captured by sequencing in a study of tumor T cells in aggressive B-cell lymphoma. The J segment lost 5 bases and the V segment lost 3 bases, leaving 6 bases of the junction unmatched. In germline, CDR1 is LNHDA, CDR2 SQIVND (reference sequence). The length of the CDR3 is 16 residues. Profiled with immunoSEQ multiplex PCR; TCRdb holds only in-frame clones, not every one. The sample records roughly 10,000 clones, roughly 85% being singletons. The V call is TRBV19, the J call TRBJ2-1, with TRBD2 matching 11 bases. Sequenced input: tumor tissue. The receptor was isolated from an adult with diffuse large B cell lymphoma. DNA for the CDR3: TGTGCCAGTAGTATCCGGACTAGCGGGCAGAACAATGAGCAGTTCTTC. Translating it yields CASSIRTSGQNNEQFF.